These T cell receptor beta chains were read from a single sample in a study of T cell responses to AZD1222 COVID-19 vaccine. Profiling relied on immunoSEQ multiplex PCR, and the TCRdb table lists in-frame clones only, not all of them. The sample lists some 140,000 clones, 80% to 90% seen once, with about 5.5% in the top ten. This specimen consisted of peripheral blood, obtained on day 0 of MenACWY control vaccination. These receptors all come from an adult in good health. The CDR3 runs from the conserved cysteine through the conserved F or W. Fields, in order: D gene, J gene, V gene, clone size, CDR3 DNA, CDR3 protein. A D gene is named only where the DNA matches it firmly. Clone size is stated in some rows and not others, as once, few, many or a class when expanded.

d_call: TRBD2; j_call: TRBJ2-1; v_call: TRBV7-9; clone_size: NA; cdr3_nt: TGTGCCAGCAGCTTACCACTAGCGGGAGGGCCATTTGCCGCCTATGAGCAGTTCTTC; cdr3_aa: CASSLPLAGGPFAAYEQFF
d_call: TRBD1; j_call: TRBJ1-5; v_call: TRBV2; clone_size: NA; cdr3_nt: TGTGCCAGCAGTATGGGACAGGGGATCAATCAGCCCCAGCATTTT; cdr3_aa: CASSMGQGINQPQHF
d_call: NA; j_call: TRBJ2-1; v_call: TRBV6-6; clone_size: NA; cdr3_nt: TGTGCCAGCACCCCATCCTCGTGGGGCCGGGGGAATGAGCAGTTCTTC; cdr3_aa: CASTPSSWGRGNEQFF
d_call: NA; j_call: TRBJ1-4; v_call: TRBV29-1; clone_size: once; cdr3_nt: TGCAGCGTTAGGGAGAGCCAGGGTGAAAAACTGTTTTTT; cdr3_aa: CSVRESQGEKLFF
d_call: TRBD2; j_call: TRBJ2-7; v_call: TRBV11-3; clone_size: NA; cdr3_nt: TGTGCCAGCGGCACTTGGGGAGGGGCGATCTACGAGCAGTACTTC; cdr3_aa: CASGTWGGAIYEQYF
d_call: NA; j_call: TRBJ2-7; v_call: TRBV20-1; clone_size: NA; cdr3_nt: TGCAGTGCTAGTTCTGGTCACGAGCAGTACTTC; cdr3_aa: CSASSGHEQYF
d_call: NA; j_call: TRBJ2-3; v_call: TRBV6-5; clone_size: NA; cdr3_nt: TGTGCCAGCAGCCTTCGGGAGAGCACAGATACGCAGTATTTT; cdr3_aa: CASSLRESTDTQYF
d_call: NA; j_call: TRBJ2-7; v_call: TRBV12-3/TRBV12-4; clone_size: few; cdr3_nt: TGTGCCAGCAGTCTGGGATTCGAGCAGTACTTC; cdr3_aa: CASSLGFEQYF
d_call: NA; j_call: TRBJ2-7; v_call: TRBV6-5; clone_size: NA; cdr3_nt: TGTGCCAGCAGTCCCCTTGGTTCCTACGAGCAGTACTTC; cdr3_aa: CASSPLGSYEQYF
d_call: NA; j_call: TRBJ1-5; v_call: TRBV9; clone_size: NA; cdr3_nt: TGTGCCAGCAGCGAAGGGGCCCTCAATCAGCCCCAGCATTTT; cdr3_aa: CASSEGALNQPQHF
d_call: NA; j_call: TRBJ2-7; v_call: TRBV4-3; clone_size: NA; cdr3_nt: TGCGCCAGCAGCCAAGTTGTCGGGACTTTGGGCGAGCAGTACTTC; cdr3_aa: CASSQVVGTLGEQYF
d_call: NA; j_call: TRBJ2-2; v_call: TRBV2; clone_size: NA; cdr3_nt: TGTGCCAGCATGTGGCAATCGAACACCGGGGAGCTGTTTTTT; cdr3_aa: CASMWQSNTGELFF
d_call: TRBD1; j_call: TRBJ2-3; v_call: TRBV5-4; clone_size: NA; cdr3_nt: TGTGCCAGCAGCACCCCCAGGACAGGGGGCACAGATACGCAGTATTTT; cdr3_aa: CASSTPRTGGTDTQYF
d_call: NA; j_call: TRBJ1-2; v_call: TRBV7-2; clone_size: NA; cdr3_nt: TGTGCCAGCAGCTTGCAGAACTATGGCTACACCTTC; cdr3_aa: CASSLQNYGYTF
d_call: NA; j_call: TRBJ1-1; v_call: TRBV5-1; clone_size: NA; cdr3_nt: TGCGCCAGCAGCTTGAATCCGCCGGGGGGAGTAGGGACTGAAGCTTTCTTT; cdr3_aa: CASSLNPPGGVGTEAFF
d_call: TRBD1; j_call: TRBJ1-5; v_call: TRBV24-1; clone_size: NA; cdr3_nt: TGTGCCACCAGTGGCACCGGGACAGGGGGCTTTAAGCCCCAGCATTTT; cdr3_aa: CATSGTGTGGFKPQHF
d_call: TRBD2; j_call: TRBJ2-7; v_call: TRBV5-6; clone_size: NA; cdr3_nt: TGTGCCAGCAGCTTGGTGGGGACTAGCGGCTACGAGCAGTACTTC; cdr3_aa: CASSLVGTSGYEQYF
d_call: NA; j_call: TRBJ2-5; v_call: TRBV6-2/TRBV6-3; clone_size: NA; cdr3_nt: TGTGCCAGCAGTCATCAAGAGACCCAGTACTTC; cdr3_aa: CASSHQETQYF
d_call: TRBD2; j_call: TRBJ2-1; v_call: TRBV19; clone_size: NA; cdr3_nt: TGTGCCAGTAGTACCATAGCGGGTGAGCAGTTCTTC; cdr3_aa: CASSTIAGEQFF
d_call: TRBD2; j_call: TRBJ2-7; v_call: TRBV7-2; clone_size: NA; cdr3_nt: TGTGCCAGCAGCTTAGATGTAGCGGGATCCTACGAGCAGTACTTC; cdr3_aa: CASSLDVAGSYEQYF
d_call: TRBD1; j_call: TRBJ2-5; v_call: TRBV10-3; clone_size: NA; cdr3_nt: TGTGCCATTCGGACAGGGGGCGTTGAGACCCAGTACTTC; cdr3_aa: CAIRTGGVETQYF
d_call: TRBD1; j_call: TRBJ2-5; v_call: TRBV25-1; clone_size: NA; cdr3_nt: TGTGCCAGCAGCCCACGGACAGGGGAGGGCCAAGAGACCCAGTACTTC; cdr3_aa: CASSPRTGEGQETQYF
d_call: TRBD1; j_call: TRBJ1-6; v_call: TRBV29-1; clone_size: NA; cdr3_nt: TGCAGCGTCTCCACAGGGGAAGGGCCCCTCCACTTT; cdr3_aa: CSVSTGEGPLHF
d_call: NA; j_call: TRBJ2-3; v_call: TRBV10-2; clone_size: NA; cdr3_nt: TGCGCCAGCAGTAGGGACAGCACAGATACGCAGTATTTT; cdr3_aa: CASSRDSTDTQYF
d_call: TRBD2; j_call: TRBJ2-5; v_call: TRBV12-5; clone_size: NA; cdr3_nt: TGTGCTAGTGGCTTGGAGCGGGAGGGCCTCCGACAGACCCAGTACTTC; cdr3_aa: CASGLEREGLRQTQYF
d_call: TRBD1; j_call: TRBJ1-6; v_call: TRBV5-1; clone_size: NA; cdr3_nt: TGCGCCAGCAGGGGGACCACAGGGGGAAGGGATTCACCCCTCCACTTT; cdr3_aa: CASRGTTGGRDSPLHF
d_call: NA; j_call: TRBJ2-4; v_call: TRBV5-6; clone_size: NA; cdr3_nt: TGTGCCAGCTCCGTGGGGGGACTAGCCAAAAACATTCAGTACTTC; cdr3_aa: CASSVGGLAKNIQYF
d_call: NA; j_call: TRBJ2-3; v_call: TRBV7-6; clone_size: few; cdr3_nt: TGTGCCAGCAGCTTAGGGACAGAAGGCACAGATACGCAGTATTTT; cdr3_aa: CASSLGTEGTDTQYF
d_call: TRBD1; j_call: TRBJ1-2; v_call: TRBV5-1; clone_size: NA; cdr3_nt: TGCGCCAGCAGCTTGATGGGGACAGGGGATGGCTACACCTTC; cdr3_aa: CASSLMGTGDGYTF
d_call: NA; j_call: TRBJ2-7; v_call: TRBV30; clone_size: NA; cdr3_nt: TGTGCCTGGAGTGGAGGGAGCGCCTACGAGCAGTACTTC; cdr3_aa: CAWSGGSAYEQYF
d_call: NA; j_call: TRBJ2-3; v_call: TRBV11-3; clone_size: once; cdr3_nt: TGTGCCAGCAGCTTTACCCGCGGGTTCACAGATACGCAGTATTTT; cdr3_aa: CASSFTRGFTDTQYF
d_call: TRBD1; j_call: TRBJ1-3; v_call: TRBV19; clone_size: NA; cdr3_nt: TGTGCCAGTAGTATCCGACAGGGGACTGGAAACACCATATATTTT; cdr3_aa: CASSIRQGTGNTIYF
d_call: NA; j_call: TRBJ1-3; v_call: TRBV2; clone_size: NA; cdr3_nt: TGTGCCAGCAGTCGGGATCTTGGAAACACCATATATTTT; cdr3_aa: CASSRDLGNTIYF
d_call: NA; j_call: TRBJ2-5; v_call: TRBV5-1; clone_size: NA; cdr3_nt: TGCGCCAGCAGCCGAGGACTCAAGGTAGAAGAGACCCAGTACTTC; cdr3_aa: CASSRGLKVEETQYF
d_call: NA; j_call: TRBJ2-5; v_call: TRBV18; clone_size: NA; cdr3_nt: TGTGCCAGCTTCACGGGGGATGCCGGGCTTGAGACCCAGTACTTC; cdr3_aa: CASFTGDAGLETQYF
d_call: NA; j_call: TRBJ1-5; v_call: TRBV6-2/TRBV6-3; clone_size: NA; cdr3_nt: TGTGCCAGCAGTTCCCCGGGCAGAAGGGAGAATCAGCCCCAGCATTTT; cdr3_aa: CASSSPGRRENQPQHF
d_call: NA; j_call: TRBJ1-3; v_call: TRBV10-1; clone_size: NA; cdr3_nt: TGCGCCAGCAGTAAGACAGGAGACGCCTCTGGAAACACCATATATTTT; cdr3_aa: CASSKTGDASGNTIYF
d_call: TRBD1; j_call: TRBJ1-2; v_call: TRBV7-6; clone_size: NA; cdr3_nt: TGTGCCAGCAGCCGAGGGACAGGAGGACTTTATGGCTACACCTTC; cdr3_aa: CASSRGTGGLYGYTF
d_call: NA; j_call: TRBJ1-5; v_call: TRBV7-2; clone_size: few; cdr3_nt: TGTGCCAGCAGCTCCGGGGACGGCTATCAGCCCCAGCATTTT; cdr3_aa: CASSSGDGYQPQHF
d_call: TRBD1; j_call: TRBJ1-1; v_call: TRBV12-5; clone_size: NA; cdr3_nt: TGTGCTAGTGGACGAAGGGGGCCTTTGCCCCTAATTGAAGCTTTCTTT; cdr3_aa: CASGRRGPLPLIEAFF
d_call: NA; j_call: TRBJ1-4; v_call: TRBV19; clone_size: NA; cdr3_nt: TGTGCCAGTAGTATGAGTGGCAGGGTGAATGAAAAACTGTTTTTT; cdr3_aa: CASSMSGRVNEKLFF
d_call: TRBD1; j_call: TRBJ1-6; v_call: TRBV18; clone_size: NA; cdr3_nt: TGTGCCAGCTCACCATCTACGGACAGGGGTAATTCACCCCTCCACTTT; cdr3_aa: CASSPSTDRGNSPLHF
d_call: NA; j_call: TRBJ2-1; v_call: TRBV24-1; clone_size: NA; cdr3_nt: TGTGCCACCAGTGACACGACTAGTTTGCAGTTCTTC; cdr3_aa: CATSDTTSLQFF
d_call: TRBD1; j_call: TRBJ2-2; v_call: TRBV7-9; clone_size: NA; cdr3_nt: TGTGCCAGCAGCTCCCGACAGGGAGACACCGGGGAGCTGTTTTTT; cdr3_aa: CASSSRQGDTGELFF
d_call: TRBD1; j_call: TRBJ2-2; v_call: TRBV7-3; clone_size: few; cdr3_nt: TGTGCCAGCAGTCTACAGGGGACCACCGGGGAGCTGTTTTTT; cdr3_aa: CASSLQGTTGELFF
d_call: NA; j_call: TRBJ2-3; v_call: TRBV23-1; clone_size: NA; cdr3_nt: TGCGCCAGCAGTCTCCCCCCCCGTGGACAGAGTTTAGGCACAGATACGCAGTATTTT; cdr3_aa: CASSLPPRGQSLGTDTQYF
d_call: NA; j_call: TRBJ1-2; v_call: TRBV3-1/TRBV3-2; clone_size: NA; cdr3_nt: TGTGCCAGCAGCCTCCCGGGGGGGAGACTTAGCTACACCTTC; cdr3_aa: CASSLPGGRLSYTF
d_call: TRBD1; j_call: TRBJ2-3; v_call: TRBV15; clone_size: once; cdr3_nt: TGTGCCACCAGCTTGGACAGGGCCACAGATACGCAGTATTTT; cdr3_aa: CATSLDRATDTQYF